These 26 T cell receptor beta chains came from one sample sequenced in a study of blood T cell repertoires in COVID-19. Assay used: immunoSEQ multiplex PCR; TCRdb lists only in-frame clones, some missing. Among about 240,000 clones listed, about four fifths were seen once. Sequencing was carried out using peripheral blood. The receptors originated from a woman in her sixties or seventies with acute or convalescent COVID-19.

This clone has just a few counts. The gene calls are TRBV7-9 and TRBJ2-7; unclear D gene. CDR3 length: 12 residues. The germline V gene encodes CDR1 SEHNR and CDR2 FQNEAQ (reference sequence). The germline V and J ends were trimmed by 0 bases and 6 bases, with 6 bases remaining between them. Written as DNA, the CDR3 is TGTGCCAGCAGCTTAGCGCGGTCCGAGCAGTACTTC. Protein: CASSLARSEQYF.

As regards this clone: The identical CDR3 is also encoded by other nucleotide sequences in the sample. The rearrangement links TRBV18 to TRBJ1-5; 7 bases match TRBD1. Germline values: CDR1 KGHSH, CDR2 LQKENI. J was trimmed by 3 bases and V by 3 bases; bases with no gene match: 2. This CDR3 has 14 residues. The CDR3 is CASSPDRNNQPQHF. CDR3 nucleotide sequence: TGTGCCAGCTCACCGGACAGGAACAATCAGCCCCAGCATTTT. Looking up the rest from reference TRBV18 and TRBJ1-5 gives the full variable domain: NAGVMQNPRHLVRRRGQEARLRCSPMKGHSHVYWYRQLPEEGLKFMVYLQKENIIDESGMPKERFSAEFPKEGPSILRIQQVVRGDSAAYFCASSPDRNNQPQHFGDGTRLSIL.

This clone was detected only once. The genes are TRBV3-1 (or the pseudogene TRBV3-2) and TRBJ1-6, with 7 bases identical to TRBD1. Germline V gives CDR1 LGHDT, CDR2 YNNKEL (reference sequence). The CDR3 length is 15 residues. The trim removed 4 bases at V and 7 bases at J, leaving 7 bases unmatched. The CDR3 sequence: CASSRRQGNNSPLHF. As DNA, the CDR3 is TGTGCCAGCAGCCGAAGACAGGGTAACAATTCACCCCTCCACTTT.

The chain has TRBV6-2 or TRBV6-3 and TRBJ2-1; 11 positions match TRBD1. Trimming at V came to 2 bases and at J to 10 bases, leaving 7 bases not matched to a gene. Germline CDR1 is MNHEY and CDR2 is SVGEGT. This CDR3 has 15 residues. The CDR3 DNA is TGTGCCAGCAGTTACGGGACAGGGGGGGAAAGGGAGCAGTTCTTC. Protein product: CASSYGTGGEREQFF.

V is TRBV5-8 and J is TRBJ1-1; TRBD1 matches 7 bases. Germline CDR1 is SGHTS and CDR2 is YDEGEE. Trimming at V came to 4 bases and at J to 5 bases, leaving 11 bases not matched to a gene. There are 15 residues in the CDR3. The CDR3 coding sequence is TGTGCCAGCAGCCCAGGGACAGAGAGGGGGACTGAAGCTTTCTTT. Its protein is CASSPGTERGTEAFF. Full variable domain (outside the CDR3, taken from reference TRBV5-8 and TRBJ1-1): EAGVTQSPTHLIKTRGQQATLRCSPISGHTSVYWYQQALGLGLQFLLWYDEGEERNRGNFPPRFSGRQFPNYSSELNVNALELEDSALYLCASSPGTERGTEAFFGQGTRLTVV.

This chain connects TRBV6-2 or TRBV6-3 to TRBJ1-5; possible D gene TRBD1, 5 bases. V dropped 2 bases and J dropped 5 bases, with 13 bases sitting between them. The germline V gene has CDR1 MNHEY and CDR2 SVGEGT. The CDR3 runs 15 residues. The CDR3 bases are TGTGCCAGCAGTTACGTGGGGCGCTACTATCAGCCCCAGCATTTT. This sequence encodes CASSYVGRYYQPQHF.

This clone was seen just once. The chain is built from TRBV4-3 and TRBJ1-5; possible D gene TRBD1, 5 bases. The CDR3 sequence is 14 residues long. CDR1 is LGHNA and CDR2 is YSLEER in the germline V gene. Trimming left V 0 bases short and J 7 bases short, with 10 bases between. DNA of the CDR3: TGCGCCAGCAGCCAAGATGCGGGGGTACAGCCCCAGCATTTT. This gives the protein CASSQDAGVQPQHF.

This clone was recorded once. The chain recombines TRBV6-1 with TRBJ1-4; TRBD1 is a possible D gene (6 bases). V lost 3 bases and J 8 bases, leaving 10 bases between the germline ends. The CDR3 consists of 13 residues. Germline V gives CDR1 MNHNS, CDR2 SASEGT. In DNA, the CDR3 is TGTGCCAGCAGTGACAGGGGCCGGGAAAAACTGTTTTTT. Its translation: CASSDRGREKLFF.

This rearrangement joins TRBV5-1 to TRBJ1-2, with 11 bases lining up with TRBD1. The V segment lost 3 bases and the J segment 5 bases; nucleotides outside the gene matches: 6. Germline V CDR1 and CDR2: SGHRS, YFSETQ. This CDR3 region has 15 residues. The CDR3: CASSSGTGGGYGYTF. CDR3 nucleotides: TGCGCCAGCAGCTCCGGGACAGGGGGAGGATATGGCTACACCTTC. Complete variable domain (other parts from reference TRBV5-1 and TRBJ1-2): KAGVTQTPRYLIKTRGQQVTLSCSPISGHRSVSWYQQTPGQGLQFLFEYFSETQRNKGNFPGRFSGRQFSNSRSEMNVSTLELGDSALYLCASSSGTGGGYGYTFGSGTRLTVV.

This clone was counted once. The chain uses TRBV6-2 or TRBV6-3 and TRBJ1-1, with 8 bases matching TRBD1. Germline assignment: CDR1 MNHEY and CDR2 SVGEGT. Trimming removed 5 bases from V and 4 bases from J; junction bases left unmatched: 0. The CDR3 runs to 12 residues. The CDR3 DNA is TGTGCCAGCAGTACAGGGGGCACTGAAGCTTTCTTT. Its translation: CASSTGGTEAFF.

This clone was recorded a few times. The chain is built from TRBV6-6 and TRBJ1-2; no clear D. Germline V gene data show CDR1 as MNHNY and CDR2 as SVGAGI (reference sequence). This CDR3 has 15 amino acids. Trimming removed 5 bases from V and 1 base from J, with 14 bases in between. Written as DNA, the CDR3 is TGTGCCAGCAGTAGCCCCCGGGGAGGTAACTATGGCTACACCTTC. Encoded protein: CASSSPRGGNYGYTF.

V gene TRBV19 combines with J gene TRBJ1-5, with TRBD1 identical over 9 bases. With 6 bases clipped from V and 1 base from J, the junction kept 4 bases outside the gene matches. Germline CDR1 reads LNHDA; CDR2 reads SQIVND (reference sequence). This CDR3 comprises 15 residues. The DNA of the CDR3 is TGTGCCAGTAGACGCGGACAGGGGAGCAATCAGCCCCAGCATTTT. Translated: CASRRGQGSNQPQHF.

The genes are TRBV2 and TRBJ2-2, with a tentative D call TRBD1 (6 bases). The V end was cut by 4 bases, the J end by 4 bases, with 13 bases between. The CDR3 runs 15 residues. Per germline, CDR1 SNHLY and CDR2 FYNNEI. CDR3 amino acids: CASSAGHPGTGELFF. In DNA, the CDR3 is TGTGCCAGCAGTGCGGGACACCCGGGCACCGGGGAGCTGTTTTTT.

The rearrangement joins TRBV7-9 to TRBJ1-1, with no clear D. Trimming took off 2 bases at V and 4 bases at J, with 8 bases between the two ends. The CDR3 consists of 13 residues. Germline CDR1 and CDR2: SEHNR and FQNEAQ (reference sequence). The CDR3 reads CASSLFGSTEAFF. The CDR3 DNA reads TGTGCCAGCAGCTTATTCGGTAGCACTGAAGCTTTCTTT.

CDR3 sequence reads: CASKGAFSSGYTF. CDR3 DNA: TGTGCCAGCAAGGGAGCCTTCAGCTCTGGCTACACCTTC. The rearrangement uses TRBV2 and TRBJ1-2; D is undetermined. The CDR3 has 13 amino acids. Trimming left V 7 bases short and J 7 bases short, with 16 bases between. Germline CDR1 and CDR2: SNHLY and FYNNEI.

This clone was detected once. The genes are TRBV5-5 and TRBJ1-2; 8 bases are shared with TRBD1. The CDR3 contains 18 residues. After removal of 1 base from V and 4 bases from J, the junction contained 15 bases not matched to a gene. CDR1 SGHKS and CDR2 YYEKEE come from the germline V gene (reference sequence). CDR3 nucleotide sequence: TGTGCCAGCAGCTTGCCAGGACAGGGTGGTCCTCGTGGCTATGGCTACACCTTC. Residues: CASSLPGQGGPRGYGYTF.

The chain has TRBV28 and TRBJ1-2; 10 bases match TRBD1. After removal of 8 bases from V and 2 bases from J, the junction contained 14 bases not matched to a gene. Germline CDR1 MDHEN, CDR2 SYDVKM. CDR3 length equals 17 residues. CDR3 nucleotides: TGTGCCAGCCGGGCGGGGGGACAGGGGATCTACAACTATGGCTACACCTTC. It encodes CASRAGGQGIYNYGYTF.

The rearrangement links TRBV3-1 (or the pseudogene TRBV3-2) to TRBJ2-5; 11 nucleotides match TRBD2. In germline, CDR1 is LGHDT, CDR2 YNNKEL (reference sequence). The ends lost 4 bases at V and 4 bases at J; junction bases unmatched: 5. The CDR3 has 15 amino acids. The CDR3 DNA reads TGTGCCAGCAGCCCCGCTAGCGGGGGGTTAGAGACCCAGTACTTC. This gives the protein CASSPASGGLETQYF.

The chain recombines TRBV4-1 with TRBJ1-1; 9 bases agree with TRBD1. V shed 6 bases, J shed 4 bases, and the junction held 9 bases outside the gene matches. Germline lookup yields CDR1 MGHRA and CDR2 YSYEKL. The CDR3 is 15 amino acids. CDR3 nucleotides: TGCGCCAGCAGTCAGAGTGAGACAGGGGGCACTGAAGCTTTCTTT. Translation gives CASSQSETGGTEAFF.

This clone was observed a single time. CDR3 sequence (DNA): TGTGCCAGCAGCGTACGAGGACAGGGGGGCTCACCCCTCCACTTT. Amino acid sequence: CASSVRGQGGSPLHF. The chain links TRBV9 to TRBJ1-6, with TRBD1 identical over 10 bases. This CDR3 contains 15 residues. Germline CDR1 and CDR2: SGDLS and YYNGEE. After removal of 1 base from V and 10 bases from J, the junction contained 5 bases not matched to a gene.

This chain uses TRBV28 with TRBJ1-1, with D perhaps TRBD1 (6 bases). This CDR3 region has 12 residues. CDR1 and CDR2 (germline): MDHEN, SYDVKM. V was trimmed by 7 bases and J by 12 bases, leaving 18 bases between them. The CDR3 nucleotides are TGTGCCAGCAAAGACCGGGACACGCCGACTTTCTTT. Translating it yields CASKDRDTPTFF.

The V and J genes are TRBV5-1 and TRBJ2-3; 9 bases match TRBD2. The CDR3 extends over 15 amino acids. V lost 2 bases and J lost 7; bases outside the gene matches: 8. Germline V CDR1 and CDR2: SGHRS, YFSETQ. The CDR3 sequence is CASSLRRGGGNTQYF. The CDR3 coding sequence is TGCGCCAGCAGCTTACGGCGGGGGGGCGGGAATACGCAGTATTTT.

The rearrangement links TRBV11-3 to TRBJ2-2; TRBD1 agrees at 7 bases. Germline CDR1 SGHNT, CDR2 YENEEA. The CDR3 extends over 18 amino acids. Trimming cost V 1 base and J 2 bases; bases outside gene matches: 10. The CDR3 here is CASSLARPTGANTGELFF. Here the CDR3 DNA reads TGTGCCAGCAGCTTAGCCCGCCCTACAGGGGCCAACACCGGGGAGCTGTTTTTT.

The chain links TRBV4-2 to TRBJ2-2; D not resolved. The CDR3 is made up of 13 amino acids. Germline loops: CDR1 LGHNA, CDR2 YNFKEQ. The V gene lost 0 bases and the J gene lost 7 bases, with 6 bases spanning the gap. The CDR3 bases are TGTGCCAGCAGCCAAGATATAGACGGGGAGCTGTTTTTT. Translation: CASSQDIDGELFF.

The rearrangement links TRBV19 to TRBJ1-1; a possible D gene is TRBD1 (5 bases). V was trimmed by 1 base and J by 5 bases, leaving 11 bases between them. Looked up from germline, CDR1 is LNHDA and CDR2 is SQIVND (reference sequence). This CDR3 is 14 amino acids long. CDR3 nucleotide sequence: TGTGCCAGTAGTATAGTGGGGGGACGAACTGAAGCTTTCTTT. This encodes CASSIVGGRTEAFF.

The CDR3 loop reads CASSLGGQGQVKAFF. The CDR3 DNA reads TGTGCCAGCAGCTTGGGGGGACAGGGCCAGGTCAAAGCTTTCTTT. The V gene is TRBV5-5, the J gene TRBJ1-1; the match to TRBD1 covers 9 bases. Germline V gene data show CDR1 as SGHKS and CDR2 as YYEKEE (reference sequence). The CDR3 loop spans 15 amino acids. The V and J ends lost 0 bases and 9 bases, in that order; junction bases with no gene match: 9.